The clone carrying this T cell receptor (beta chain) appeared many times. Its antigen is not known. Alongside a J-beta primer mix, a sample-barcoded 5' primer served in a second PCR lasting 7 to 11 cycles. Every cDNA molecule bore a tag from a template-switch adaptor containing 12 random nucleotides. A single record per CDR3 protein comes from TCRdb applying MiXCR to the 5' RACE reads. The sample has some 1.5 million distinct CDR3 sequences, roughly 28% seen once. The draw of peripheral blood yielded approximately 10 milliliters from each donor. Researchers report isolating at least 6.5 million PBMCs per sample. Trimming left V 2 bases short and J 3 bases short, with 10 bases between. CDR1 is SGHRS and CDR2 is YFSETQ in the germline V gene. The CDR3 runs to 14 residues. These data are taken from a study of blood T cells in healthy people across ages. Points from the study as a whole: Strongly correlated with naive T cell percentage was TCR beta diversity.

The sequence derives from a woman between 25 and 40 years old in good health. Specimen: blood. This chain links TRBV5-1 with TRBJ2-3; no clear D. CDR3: CASSLSSPTDTQYF. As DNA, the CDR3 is TGCGCCAGCAGCTTAAGTAGCCCGACAGATACGCAGTATTTT.